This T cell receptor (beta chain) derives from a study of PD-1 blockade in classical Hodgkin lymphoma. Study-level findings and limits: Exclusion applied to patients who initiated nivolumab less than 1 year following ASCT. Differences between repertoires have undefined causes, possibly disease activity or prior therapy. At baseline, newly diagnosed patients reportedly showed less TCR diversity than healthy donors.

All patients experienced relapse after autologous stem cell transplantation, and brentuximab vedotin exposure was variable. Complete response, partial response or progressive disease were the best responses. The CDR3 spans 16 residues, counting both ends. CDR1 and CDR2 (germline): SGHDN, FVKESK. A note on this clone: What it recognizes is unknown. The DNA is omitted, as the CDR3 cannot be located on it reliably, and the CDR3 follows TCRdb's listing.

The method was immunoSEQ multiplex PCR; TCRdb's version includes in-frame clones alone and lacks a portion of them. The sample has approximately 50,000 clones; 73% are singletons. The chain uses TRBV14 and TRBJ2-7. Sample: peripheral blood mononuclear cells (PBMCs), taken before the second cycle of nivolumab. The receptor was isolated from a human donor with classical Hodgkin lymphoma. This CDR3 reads CASSQIRARALGEQYF.